The text below deals with one T cell receptor (beta chain). All recovered Cohort 3 donors got two negative PCRs, got clearance, or saw symptom resolution. The source of the sample is a study of blood T cell repertoires in COVID-19. Study background: PBMCs, B-cell-depleted T cells, or T cells were the source of the cDNA or gDNA that made up the material.

Sequencing used immunoSEQ multiplex PCR; TCRdb keeps in-frame clones, though not all of them. The sample lists more than 250,000 clones; 70% to 90% were seen once. Germline CDR1 and CDR2: ENHRY and SYGVKD. Trimming cost V 10 bases and J 8 bases; bases outside gene matches: 10. CDR3 length equals 14 residues. The origin of this receptor is a woman aged 30 to 39 who had recovered from COVID-19. Source material: PBMCs or T cells enriched from blood (not recorded which). The chain is built from TRBV10-3 and TRBJ1-6; 8 nucleotides line up with TRBD1. CDR3 sequence: CATLPGGRDSPLHF. CDR3 sequence (DNA): TGTGCCACCTTACCAGGGGGCCGGGATTCACCCCTCCACTTT.